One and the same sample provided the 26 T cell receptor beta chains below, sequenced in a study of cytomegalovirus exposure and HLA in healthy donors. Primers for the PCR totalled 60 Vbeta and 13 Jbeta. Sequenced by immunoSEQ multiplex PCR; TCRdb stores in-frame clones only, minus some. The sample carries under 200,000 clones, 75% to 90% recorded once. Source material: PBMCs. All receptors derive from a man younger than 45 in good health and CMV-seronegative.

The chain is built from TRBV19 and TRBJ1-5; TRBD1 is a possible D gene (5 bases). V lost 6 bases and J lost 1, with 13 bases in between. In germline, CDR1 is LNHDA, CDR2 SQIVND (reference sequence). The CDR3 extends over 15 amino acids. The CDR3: CASSHRGGSNQPQHF. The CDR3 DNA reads TGTGCCAGTAGCCATCGCGGGGGAAGCAATCAGCCCCAGCATTTT.

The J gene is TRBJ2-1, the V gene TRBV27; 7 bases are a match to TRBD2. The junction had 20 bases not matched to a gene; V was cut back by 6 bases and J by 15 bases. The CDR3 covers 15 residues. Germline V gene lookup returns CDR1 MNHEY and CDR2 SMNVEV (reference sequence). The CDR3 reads CASRLGVAGSGDPFF. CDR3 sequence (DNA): TGTGCCAGCAGGCTGGGGGTAGCGGGTTCGGGTGATCCGTTCTTC.

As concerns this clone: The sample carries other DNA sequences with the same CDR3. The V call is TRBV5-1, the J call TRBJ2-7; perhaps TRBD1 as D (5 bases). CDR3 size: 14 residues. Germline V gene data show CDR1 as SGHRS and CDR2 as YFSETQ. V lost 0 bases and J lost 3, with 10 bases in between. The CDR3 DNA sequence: TGCGCCAGCAGCTTGGGCGGTCAGGGCTACGAGCAGTACTTC. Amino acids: CASSLGGQGYEQYF.

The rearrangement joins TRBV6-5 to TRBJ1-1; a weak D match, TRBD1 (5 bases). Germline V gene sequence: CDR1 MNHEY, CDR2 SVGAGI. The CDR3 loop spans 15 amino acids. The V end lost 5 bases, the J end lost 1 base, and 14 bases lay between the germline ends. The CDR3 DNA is TGTGCCAGCAGTCACGCGCGGGGCCGGAACACTGAAGCTTTCTTT. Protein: CASSHARGRNTEAFF.

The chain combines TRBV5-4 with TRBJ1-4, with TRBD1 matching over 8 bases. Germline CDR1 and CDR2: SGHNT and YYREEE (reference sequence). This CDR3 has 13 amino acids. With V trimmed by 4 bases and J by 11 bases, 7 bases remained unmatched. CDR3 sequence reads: CASSPGQGLKLFF. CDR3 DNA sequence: TGTGCCAGCAGCCCCGGACAGGGTTTGAAACTGTTTTTT.

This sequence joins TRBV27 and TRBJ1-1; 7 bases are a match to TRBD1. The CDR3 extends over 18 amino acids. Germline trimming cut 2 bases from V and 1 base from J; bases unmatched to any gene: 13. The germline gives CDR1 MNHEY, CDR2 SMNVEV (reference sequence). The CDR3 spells CASSLIPGPGTENTEAFF. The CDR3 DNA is TGTGCCAGCAGTTTAATACCGGGGCCCGGGACAGAGAACACTGAAGCTTTCTTT.

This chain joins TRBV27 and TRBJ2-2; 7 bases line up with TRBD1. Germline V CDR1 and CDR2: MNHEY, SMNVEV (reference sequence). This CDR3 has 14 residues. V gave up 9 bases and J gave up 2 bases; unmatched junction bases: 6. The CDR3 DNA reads TGTGCCAGTTATGGGACAGATAACACCGGGGAGCTGTTTTTT. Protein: CASYGTDNTGELFF.

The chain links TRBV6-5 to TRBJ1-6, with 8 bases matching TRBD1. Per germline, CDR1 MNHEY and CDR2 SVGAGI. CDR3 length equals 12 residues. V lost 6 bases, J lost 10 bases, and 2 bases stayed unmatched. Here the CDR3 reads CASRDRVSPLHF. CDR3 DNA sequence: TGTGCCAGCAGGGACAGGGTATCACCCCTCCACTTT.

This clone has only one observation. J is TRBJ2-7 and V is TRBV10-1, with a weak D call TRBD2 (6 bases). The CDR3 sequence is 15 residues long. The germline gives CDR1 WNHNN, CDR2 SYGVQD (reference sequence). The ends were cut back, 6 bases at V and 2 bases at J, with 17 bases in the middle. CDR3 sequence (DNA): TGCGCCAGCAGCGCCCCGGGACGGGGGACCTACGAGCAGTACTTC. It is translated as CASSAPGRGTYEQYF.

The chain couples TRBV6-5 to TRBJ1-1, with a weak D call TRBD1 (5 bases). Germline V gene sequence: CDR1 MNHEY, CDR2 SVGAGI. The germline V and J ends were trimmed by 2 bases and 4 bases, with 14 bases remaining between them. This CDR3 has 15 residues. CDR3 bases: TGTGCCAGCAGTTACGTTGTGGGGGGGGGCACTGAAGCTTTCTTT. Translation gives CASSYVVGGGTEAFF.

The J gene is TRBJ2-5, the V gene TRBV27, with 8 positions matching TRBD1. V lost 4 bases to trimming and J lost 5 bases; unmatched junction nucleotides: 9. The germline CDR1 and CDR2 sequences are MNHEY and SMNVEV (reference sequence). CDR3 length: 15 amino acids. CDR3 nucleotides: TGTGCCAGCAGTTCCCTCGGACAGGGATGGGAGACCCAGTACTTC. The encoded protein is CASSSLGQGWETQYF.

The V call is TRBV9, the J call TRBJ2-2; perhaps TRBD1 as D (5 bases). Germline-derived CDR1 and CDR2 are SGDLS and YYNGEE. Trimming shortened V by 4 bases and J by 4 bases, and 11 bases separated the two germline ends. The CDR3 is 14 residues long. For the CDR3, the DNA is TGTGCCAGCAGCCCGCGGACAAGCACCGGGGAGCTGTTTTTT. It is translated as CASSPRTSTGELFF.

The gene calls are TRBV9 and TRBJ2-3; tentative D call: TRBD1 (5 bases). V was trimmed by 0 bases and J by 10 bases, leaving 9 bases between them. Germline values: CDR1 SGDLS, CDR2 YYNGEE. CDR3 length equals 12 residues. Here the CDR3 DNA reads TGTGCCAGCAGCGTAGAGGGGTCTGCGCAGTATTTT. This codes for CASSVEGSAQYF.

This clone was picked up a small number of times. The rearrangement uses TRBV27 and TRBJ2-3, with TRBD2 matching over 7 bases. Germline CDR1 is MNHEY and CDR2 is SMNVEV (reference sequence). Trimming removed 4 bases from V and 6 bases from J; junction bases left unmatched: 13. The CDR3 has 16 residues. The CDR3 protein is CASSSPSTGGGDTQYF. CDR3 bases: TGTGCCAGCAGTTCCCCTTCAACGGGAGGAGGGGATACGCAGTATTTT.

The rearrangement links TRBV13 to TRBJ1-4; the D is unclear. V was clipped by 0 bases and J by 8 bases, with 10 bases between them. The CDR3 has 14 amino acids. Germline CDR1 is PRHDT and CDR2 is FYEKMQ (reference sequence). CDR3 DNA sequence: TGTGCCAGCAGCTTAGGGTTCGGGGAGGAAAAACTGTTTTTT. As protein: CASSLGFGEEKLFF.

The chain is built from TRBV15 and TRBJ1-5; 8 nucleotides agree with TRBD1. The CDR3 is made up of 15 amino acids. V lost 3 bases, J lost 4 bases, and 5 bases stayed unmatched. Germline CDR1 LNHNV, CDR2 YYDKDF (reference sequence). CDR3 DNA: TGTGCCACCAGCAGGACACGACAGGGGAATCAGCCCCAGCATTTT. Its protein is CATSRTRQGNQPQHF.

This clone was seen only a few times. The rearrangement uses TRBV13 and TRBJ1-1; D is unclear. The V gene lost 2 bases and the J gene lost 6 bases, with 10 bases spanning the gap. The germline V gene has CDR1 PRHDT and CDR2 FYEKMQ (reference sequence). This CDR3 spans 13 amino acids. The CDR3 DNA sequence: TGTGCCAGCAGCTTACCCAATTCCCCTGAAGCTTTCTTT. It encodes CASSLPNSPEAFF.

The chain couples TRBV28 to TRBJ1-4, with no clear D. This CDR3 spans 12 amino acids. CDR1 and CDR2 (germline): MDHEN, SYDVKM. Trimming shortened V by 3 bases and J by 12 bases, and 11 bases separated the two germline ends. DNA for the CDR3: TGTGCCAGCAGTTTCGGCAGTCGGGAACTGTTTTTT. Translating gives CASSFGSRELFF.

CDR3 sequence reads: CASSPLGTGDGYEQYF. DNA for the CDR3: TGCGCCAGCAGCCCCCTGGGGACAGGGGACGGGTACGAGCAGTACTTC. The chain carries TRBV4-1 and TRBJ2-7; 10 nucleotides match TRBD1. V shed 4 bases, J shed 4 bases, and the junction held 10 bases outside the gene matches. The CDR3 contains 16 residues. Germline V gives CDR1 MGHRA, CDR2 YSYEKL.

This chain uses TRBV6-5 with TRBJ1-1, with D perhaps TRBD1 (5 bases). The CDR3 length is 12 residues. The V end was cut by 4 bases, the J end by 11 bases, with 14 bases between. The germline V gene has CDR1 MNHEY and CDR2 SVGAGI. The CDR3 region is CASSSFPGRAFF. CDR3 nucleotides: TGTGCCAGCAGTTCGTTTCCAGGGCGGGCTTTCTTT.

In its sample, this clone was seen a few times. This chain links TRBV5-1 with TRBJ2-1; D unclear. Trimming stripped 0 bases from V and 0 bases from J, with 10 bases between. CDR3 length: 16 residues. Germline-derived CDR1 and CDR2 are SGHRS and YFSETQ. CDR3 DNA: TGCGCCAGCAGCTTGGGGGCAGGTACCTCCTACAATGAGCAGTTCTTC. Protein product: CASSLGAGTSYNEQFF.

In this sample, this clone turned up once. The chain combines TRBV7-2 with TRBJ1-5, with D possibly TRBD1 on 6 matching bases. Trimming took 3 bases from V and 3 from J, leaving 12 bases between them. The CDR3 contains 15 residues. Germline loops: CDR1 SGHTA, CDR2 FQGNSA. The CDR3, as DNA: TGTGCCAGCAGCTTTTCCAGGGGTACCAATCAGCCCCAGCATTTT. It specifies CASSFSRGTNQPQHF.

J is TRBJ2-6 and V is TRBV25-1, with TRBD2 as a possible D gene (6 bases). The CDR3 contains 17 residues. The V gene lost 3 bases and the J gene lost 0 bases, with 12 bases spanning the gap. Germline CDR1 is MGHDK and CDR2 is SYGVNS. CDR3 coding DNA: TGTGCCAGCAGTGACAGGGAGGTCCACTCTGGGGCCAACGTCCTGACTTTC. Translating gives CASSDREVHSGANVLTF.

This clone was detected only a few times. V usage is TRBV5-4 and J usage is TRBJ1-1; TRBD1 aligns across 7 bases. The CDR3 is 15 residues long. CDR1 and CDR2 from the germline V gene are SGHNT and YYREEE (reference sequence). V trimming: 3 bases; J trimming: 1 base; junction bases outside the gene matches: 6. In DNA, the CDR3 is TGTGCCAGCAGCTCCCCCGGGACAGCGAACACTGAAGCTTTCTTT. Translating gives CASSSPGTANTEAFF.

In DNA, the CDR3 is TGTGCCAGCAAGGAGACCCGGACACAGACCGGGGAGCTGTTTTTT. Amino acid sequence: CASKETRTQTGELFF. The genes are TRBV2 and TRBJ2-2, with D perhaps matching TRBD1 (5 bases). This CDR3 region has 15 residues. V dropped 7 bases and J dropped 5 bases, with 17 bases sitting between them. Germline CDR1 SNHLY, CDR2 FYNNEI.

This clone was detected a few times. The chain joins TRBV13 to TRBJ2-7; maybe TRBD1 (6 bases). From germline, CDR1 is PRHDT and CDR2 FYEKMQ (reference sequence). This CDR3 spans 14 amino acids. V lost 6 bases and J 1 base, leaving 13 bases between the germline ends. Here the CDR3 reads CASRDSIQSYEQYF. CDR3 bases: TGTGCCAGCAGGGACAGTATACAATCCTACGAGCAGTACTTC.